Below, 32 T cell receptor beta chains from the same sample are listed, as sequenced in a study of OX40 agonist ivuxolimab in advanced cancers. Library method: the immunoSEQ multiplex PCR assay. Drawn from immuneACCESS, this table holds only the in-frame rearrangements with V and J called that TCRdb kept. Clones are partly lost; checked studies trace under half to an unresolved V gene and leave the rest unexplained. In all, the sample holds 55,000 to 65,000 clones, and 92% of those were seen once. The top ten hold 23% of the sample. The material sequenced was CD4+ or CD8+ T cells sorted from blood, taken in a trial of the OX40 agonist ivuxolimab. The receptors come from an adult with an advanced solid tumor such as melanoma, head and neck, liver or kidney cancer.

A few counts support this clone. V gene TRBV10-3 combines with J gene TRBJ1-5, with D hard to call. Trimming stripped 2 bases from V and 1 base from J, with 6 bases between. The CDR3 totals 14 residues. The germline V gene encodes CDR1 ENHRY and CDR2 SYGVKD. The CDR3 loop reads CAISEGRSNQPQHF. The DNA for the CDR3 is TGTGCCATCAGTGAGGGTAGAAGCAATCAGCCCCAGCATTTT.

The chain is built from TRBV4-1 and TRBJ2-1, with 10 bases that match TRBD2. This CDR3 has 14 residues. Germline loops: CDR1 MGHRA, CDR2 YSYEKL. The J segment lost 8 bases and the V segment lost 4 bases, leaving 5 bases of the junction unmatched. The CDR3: CASSLSGRADEQFF. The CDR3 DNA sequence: TGCGCCAGCAGCCTCAGCGGGAGGGCAGATGAGCAGTTCTTC.

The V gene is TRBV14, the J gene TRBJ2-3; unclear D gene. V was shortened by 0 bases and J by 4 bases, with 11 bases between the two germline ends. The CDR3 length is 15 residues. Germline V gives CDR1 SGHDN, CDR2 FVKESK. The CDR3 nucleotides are TGTGCCAGCAGCCAAGAAGGTTTCCGTCCAGATACGCAGTATTTT. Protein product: CASSQEGFRPDTQYF.

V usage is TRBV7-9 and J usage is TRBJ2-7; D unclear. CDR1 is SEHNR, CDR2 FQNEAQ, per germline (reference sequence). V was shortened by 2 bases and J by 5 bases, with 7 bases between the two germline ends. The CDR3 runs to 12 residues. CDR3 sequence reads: CASSLFVNEQYF. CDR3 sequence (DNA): TGTGCCAGCAGCTTATTCGTAAACGAGCAGTACTTC.

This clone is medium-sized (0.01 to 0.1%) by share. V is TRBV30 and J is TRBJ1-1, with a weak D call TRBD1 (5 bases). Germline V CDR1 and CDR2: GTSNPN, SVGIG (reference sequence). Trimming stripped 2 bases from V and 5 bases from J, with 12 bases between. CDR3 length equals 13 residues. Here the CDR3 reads CAWSLGRETEAFF. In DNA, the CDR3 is TGTGCCTGGAGTTTGGGCAGGGAAACTGAAGCTTTCTTT.

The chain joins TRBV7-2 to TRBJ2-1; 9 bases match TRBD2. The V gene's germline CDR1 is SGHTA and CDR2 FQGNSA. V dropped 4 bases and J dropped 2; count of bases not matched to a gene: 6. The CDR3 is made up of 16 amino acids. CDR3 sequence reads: CASSWSSGDAYNEQFF. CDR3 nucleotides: TGTGCCAGCAGCTGGTCTAGCGGGGATGCCTACAATGAGCAGTTCTTC.

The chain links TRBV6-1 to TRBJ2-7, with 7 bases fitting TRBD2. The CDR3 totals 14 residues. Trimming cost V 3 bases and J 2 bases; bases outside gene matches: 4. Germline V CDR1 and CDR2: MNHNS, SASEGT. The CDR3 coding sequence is TGTGCCAGCAGTGACCCGGGGGGAGCCTACGAGCAGTACTTC. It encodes CASSDPGGAYEQYF.

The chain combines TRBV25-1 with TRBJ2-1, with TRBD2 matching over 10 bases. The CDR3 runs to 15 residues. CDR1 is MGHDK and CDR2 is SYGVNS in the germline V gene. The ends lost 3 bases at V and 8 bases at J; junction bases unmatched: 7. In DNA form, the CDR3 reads TGTGCCAGCAGTGAGGGCCTAGCGGGAGCCTATGAGCAGTTCTTC. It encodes CASSEGLAGAYEQFF.

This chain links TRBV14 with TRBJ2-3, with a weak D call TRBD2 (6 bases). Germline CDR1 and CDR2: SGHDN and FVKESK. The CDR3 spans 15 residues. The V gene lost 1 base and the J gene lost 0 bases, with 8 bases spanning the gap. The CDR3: CASSQVSGSTDTQYF. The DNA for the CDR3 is TGTGCCAGCAGCCAAGTCAGCGGGAGCACAGATACGCAGTATTTT.

The CDR3 protein is CAGGGGSDGANVLTF. The DNA of the CDR3 is TGTGCCGGTGGAGGTGGGTCTGACGGGGCCAACGTCCTGACTTTC. The chain links TRBV9 to TRBJ2-6; D perhaps matches TRBD2 (5 bases). CDR1 SGDLS and CDR2 YYNGEE come from the germline V gene. This CDR3 has 15 residues. Between the trimmed V and J ends, which lost 10 bases and 4 bases, there was a span of 18 bases.

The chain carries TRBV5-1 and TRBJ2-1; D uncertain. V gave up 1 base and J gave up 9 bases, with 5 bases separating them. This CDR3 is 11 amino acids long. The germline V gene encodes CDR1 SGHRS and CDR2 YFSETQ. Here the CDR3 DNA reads TGCGCCAGCAGCTTGACTGGTGAGCAGTTCTTC. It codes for CASSLTGEQFF.

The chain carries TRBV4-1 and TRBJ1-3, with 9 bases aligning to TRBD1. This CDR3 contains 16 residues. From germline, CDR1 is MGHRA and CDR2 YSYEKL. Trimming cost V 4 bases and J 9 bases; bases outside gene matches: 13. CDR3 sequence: CASSPSLGQGWSTIYF. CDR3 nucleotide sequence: TGCGCCAGCAGCCCGAGTTTGGGACAGGGATGGAGCACCATATATTTT.

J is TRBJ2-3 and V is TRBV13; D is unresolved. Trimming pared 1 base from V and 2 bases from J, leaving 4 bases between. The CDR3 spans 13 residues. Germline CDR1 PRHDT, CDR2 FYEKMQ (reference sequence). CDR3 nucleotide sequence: TGTGCCAGCAGCTTAGATCCCACAGATACGCAGTATTTT. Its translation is CASSLDPTDTQYF. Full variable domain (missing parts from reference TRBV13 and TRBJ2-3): AAGVIQSPRHLIKEKRETATLKCYPIPRHDTVYWYQQGPGQDPQFLISFYEKMQSDKGSIPDRFSAQQFSDYHSELNMSSLELGDSALYFCASSLDPTDTQYFGPGTRLTVL.

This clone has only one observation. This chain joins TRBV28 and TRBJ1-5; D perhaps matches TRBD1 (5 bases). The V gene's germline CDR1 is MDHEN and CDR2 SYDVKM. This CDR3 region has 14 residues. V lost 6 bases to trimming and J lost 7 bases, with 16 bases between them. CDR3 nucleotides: TGTGCCAGCAGCTCCGCAGGGTTTTGGCAGCCCCAGCATTTT. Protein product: CASSSAGFWQPQHF.

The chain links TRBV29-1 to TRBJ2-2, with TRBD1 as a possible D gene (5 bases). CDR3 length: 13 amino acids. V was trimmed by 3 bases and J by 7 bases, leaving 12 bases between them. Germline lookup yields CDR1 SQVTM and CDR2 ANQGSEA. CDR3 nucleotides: TGCAGCGTTGACGGCGCCACAGGCGGGGAGCTGTTTTTT. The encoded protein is CSVDGATGGELFF.

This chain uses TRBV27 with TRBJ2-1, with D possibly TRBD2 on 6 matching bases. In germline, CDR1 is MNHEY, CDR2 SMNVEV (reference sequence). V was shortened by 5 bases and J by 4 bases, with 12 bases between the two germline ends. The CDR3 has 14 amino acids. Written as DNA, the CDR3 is TGTGCCAGCAGTGGTAGCGGTTCATACAATGAGCAGTTCTTC. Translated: CASSGSGSYNEQFF.

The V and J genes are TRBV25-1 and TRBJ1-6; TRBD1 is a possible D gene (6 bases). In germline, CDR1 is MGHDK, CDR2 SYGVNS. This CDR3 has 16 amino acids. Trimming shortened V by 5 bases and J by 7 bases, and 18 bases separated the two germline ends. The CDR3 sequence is CASSKGGVSGNSPLHF. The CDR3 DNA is TGTGCCAGCAGTAAGGGGGGGGTGAGTGGCAATTCACCCCTCCACTTT. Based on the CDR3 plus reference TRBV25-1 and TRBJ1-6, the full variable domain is EADIYQTPRYLVIGTGKKITLECSQTMGHDKMYWYQQDPGMELHLIHYSYGVNSTEKGDLSSESTVSRIRTEHFPLTLESARPSHTSQYLCASSKGGVSGNSPLHFGNGTRLTVT.

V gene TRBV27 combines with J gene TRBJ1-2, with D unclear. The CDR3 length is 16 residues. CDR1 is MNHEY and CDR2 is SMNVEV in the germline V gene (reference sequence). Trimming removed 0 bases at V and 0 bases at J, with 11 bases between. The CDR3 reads CASSLSAFRANYGYTF. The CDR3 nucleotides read TGTGCCAGCAGTTTATCGGCCTTCAGAGCTAACTATGGCTACACCTTC.

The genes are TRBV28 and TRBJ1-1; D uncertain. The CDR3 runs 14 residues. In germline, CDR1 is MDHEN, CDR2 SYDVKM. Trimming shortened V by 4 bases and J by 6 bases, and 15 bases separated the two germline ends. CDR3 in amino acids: CASSSTTGYAEAFF. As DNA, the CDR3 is TGTGCCAGCAGTTCGACCACCGGGTACGCTGAAGCTTTCTTT. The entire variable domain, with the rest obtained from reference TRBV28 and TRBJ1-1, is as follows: DVKVTQSSRYLVKRTGEKVFLECVQDMDHENMFWYRQDPGLGLRLIYFSYDVKMKEKGDIPEGYSVSREKKERFSLILESASTNQTSMYLCASSSTTGYAEAFFGQGTRLTVV.

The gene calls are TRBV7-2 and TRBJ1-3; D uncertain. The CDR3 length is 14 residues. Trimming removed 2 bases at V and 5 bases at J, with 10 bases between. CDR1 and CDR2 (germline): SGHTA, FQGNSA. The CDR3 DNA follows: TGTGCCAGCAGCTTATACCACAACCGAAACACCATATATTTT. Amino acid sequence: CASSLYHNRNTIYF.

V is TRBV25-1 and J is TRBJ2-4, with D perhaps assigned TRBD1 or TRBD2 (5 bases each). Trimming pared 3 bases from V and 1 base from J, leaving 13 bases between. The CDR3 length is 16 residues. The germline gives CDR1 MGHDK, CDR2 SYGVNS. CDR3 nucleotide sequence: TGTGCCAGCAGTGATGAGGGGCGGTTGGCCAAAAACATTCAGTACTTC. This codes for CASSDEGRLAKNIQYF.

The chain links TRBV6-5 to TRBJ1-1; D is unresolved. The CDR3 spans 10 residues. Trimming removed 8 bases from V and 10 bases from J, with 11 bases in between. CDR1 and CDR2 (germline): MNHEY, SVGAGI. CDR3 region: CASGFGSAFF. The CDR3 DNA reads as TGTGCCAGCGGGTTTGGGTCAGCTTTCTTT.

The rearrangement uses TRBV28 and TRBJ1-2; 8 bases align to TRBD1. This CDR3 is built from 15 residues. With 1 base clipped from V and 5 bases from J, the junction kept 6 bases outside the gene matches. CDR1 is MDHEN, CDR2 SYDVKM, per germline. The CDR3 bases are TGTGCCAGCAGTTTATACAGGGGGGGTAAATATGGCTACACCTTC. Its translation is CASSLYRGGKYGYTF.

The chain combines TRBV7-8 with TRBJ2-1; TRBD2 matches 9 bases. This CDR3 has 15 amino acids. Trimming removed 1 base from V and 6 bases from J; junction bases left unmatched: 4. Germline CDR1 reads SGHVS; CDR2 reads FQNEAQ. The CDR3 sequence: CASSLVGREGNEQFF. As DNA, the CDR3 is TGTGCCAGCAGCTTAGTGGGGCGGGAGGGCAATGAGCAGTTCTTC.

Here the CDR3 reads CASSPRGISGANVLTF. As DNA, the CDR3 is TGTGCCAGCAGCCCCCGTGGTATCTCTGGGGCCAACGTCCTGACTTTC. The rearrangement joins TRBV7-9 to TRBJ2-6; unclear D gene. The V end was cut by 5 bases, the J end by 0 bases, with 11 bases between. CDR1 and CDR2 from the germline V gene are SEHNR and FQNEAQ (reference sequence). The CDR3 totals 16 residues.

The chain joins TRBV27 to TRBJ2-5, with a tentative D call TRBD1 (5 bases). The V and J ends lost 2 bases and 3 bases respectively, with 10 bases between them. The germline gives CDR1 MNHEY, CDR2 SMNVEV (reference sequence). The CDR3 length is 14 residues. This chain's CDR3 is CASSLGAYEETQYF. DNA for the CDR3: TGTGCCAGCAGTTTAGGGGCGTATGAAGAGACCCAGTACTTC.

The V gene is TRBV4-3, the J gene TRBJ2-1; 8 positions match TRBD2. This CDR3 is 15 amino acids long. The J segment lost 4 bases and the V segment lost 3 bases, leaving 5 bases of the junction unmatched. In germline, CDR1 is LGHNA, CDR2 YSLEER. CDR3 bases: TGCGCCAGCAGCCACGGACTAGCAGATTACAATGAGCAGTTCTTC. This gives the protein CASSHGLADYNEQFF.

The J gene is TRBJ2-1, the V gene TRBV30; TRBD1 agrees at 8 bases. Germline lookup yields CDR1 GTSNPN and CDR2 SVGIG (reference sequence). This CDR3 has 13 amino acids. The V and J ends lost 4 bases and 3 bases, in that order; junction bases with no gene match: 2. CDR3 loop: CAWTGGFYNEQFF. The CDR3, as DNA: TGTGCCTGGACAGGGGGCTTCTACAATGAGCAGTTCTTC. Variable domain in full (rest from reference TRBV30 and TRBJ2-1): SQTIHQWPATLVQPVGSPLSLECTVEGTSNPNLYWYRQAAGRGLQLLFYSVGIGQISSEVPQNLSASRPQDRQFILSSKKLLLSDSGFYLCAWTGGFYNEQFFGPGTRLTVL.

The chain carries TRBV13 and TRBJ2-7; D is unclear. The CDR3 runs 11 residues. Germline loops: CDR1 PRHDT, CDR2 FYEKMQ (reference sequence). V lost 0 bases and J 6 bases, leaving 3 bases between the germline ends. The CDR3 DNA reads TGTGCCAGCAGCTTAGGTTCCGAGCAGTACTTC. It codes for CASSLGSEQYF.

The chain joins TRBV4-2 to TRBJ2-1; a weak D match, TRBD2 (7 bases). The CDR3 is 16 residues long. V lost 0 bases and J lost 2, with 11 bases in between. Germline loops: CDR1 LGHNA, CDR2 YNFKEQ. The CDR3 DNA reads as TGTGCCAGCAGCCAAGAGGGGGGGGGCCCCTACAATGAGCAGTTCTTC. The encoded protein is CASSQEGGGPYNEQFF.

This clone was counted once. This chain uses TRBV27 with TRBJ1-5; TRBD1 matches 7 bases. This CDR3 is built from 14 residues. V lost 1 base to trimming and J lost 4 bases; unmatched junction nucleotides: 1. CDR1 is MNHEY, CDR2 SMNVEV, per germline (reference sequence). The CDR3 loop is CASSLYRGNQPQHF. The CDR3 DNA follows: TGTGCCAGCAGTTTATACAGGGGAAATCAGCCCCAGCATTTT.

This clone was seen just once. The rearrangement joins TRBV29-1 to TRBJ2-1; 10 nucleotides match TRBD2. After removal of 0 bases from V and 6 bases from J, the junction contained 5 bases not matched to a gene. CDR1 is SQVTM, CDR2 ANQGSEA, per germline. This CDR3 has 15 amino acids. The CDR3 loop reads CSVEDWLAGANEQFF. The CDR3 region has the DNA TGCAGCGTTGAAGATTGGCTAGCGGGGGCCAATGAGCAGTTCTTC.